This T cell receptor (beta chain) was identified in a study of Tregs in tolerant kidney transplant recipients. The CDR3 totals 13 residues. The V end lost 4 bases, the J end lost 0 bases, and 9 bases lay between the germline ends. The germline V gene has CDR1 SQVTM and CDR2 ANQGSEA. On this clone: The antigen is not known.

Unstimulated Tregs (CD4+CD25+CD127-) and CD4+CD25- non-Tregs were sorted from PBMCs. Method: immunoSEQ multiplex PCR; TCRdb's copy keeps in-frame clones and lacks some. The table records roughly 250,000 clones, about 86% of them present only once. Study results and caveats: This study did not directly address biological reproducibility.

The sequence was collected from a human donor in good health. The chain combines TRBV29-1 with TRBJ2-5; possibly TRBD1 or TRBD2 for D (6 bases each). Material for sequencing was CD4+ T cells from blood. For the CDR3, the DNA is TGCAGCGTTGCGGGGGCCCACCAAGAGACCCAGTACTTC. Amino acids: CSVAGAHQETQYF.